The 9 T cell receptor beta chains given below trace back to one sample, sequenced in a study of T cells in Graves' hyperthyroidism and ophthalmopathy (dated by TCRdb to between 2019 and 2020). The library was prepared using multiplex PCR. TCRdb records Illumina HiSeq 2000 as the sequencer. The TCR beta CDR3 regions were amplified from RNA transcripts. For the first round of RT-PCR on the TCR CDR3, the HTBI primer set was used together with the Qiagen OneStep RT-PCR kit. Starting from the raw public reads, TCRdb applied fastp trimming at Q25, assembled clones with MiXCR and retained in-frame beta chains. CDR3 protein sequences are deduplicated, and each keeps its most common genes and DNA. The table for this sample lists about 560,000 distinct CDR3 sequences; 15% to 17% of them were counted only once. The ten top clones hold around 7.3% of the sample. The sequenced sample consisted of blood. Every receptor here comes from a woman in her twenties or thirties with Graves' hyperthyroidism.

The J gene is TRBJ2-3, the V gene TRBV14; TRBD1 aligns across 11 bases. J lost 3 bases, V lost 4 bases, and 9 bases had no gene match. This CDR3 spans 17 amino acids. Germline CDR1 SGHDN, CDR2 FVKESK. The CDR3 here is CASSPRTGGVGTDTQYF. The CDR3 DNA is TGTGCCAGCAGCCCAAGGACAGGGGGCGTAGGAACAGATACGCAGTATTTT.

This clonotype was observed a handful of times. The chain recombines TRBV6-2 or TRBV6-3 with TRBJ1-2; D remains ambiguous. From germline, CDR1 is MNHEY and CDR2 SVGEGT. V shed 0 bases and J shed 4 bases, with 9 bases lying between them. The CDR3 is 14 amino acids. Here the CDR3 DNA reads TGTGCCAGCAGTTACTCTCCCCCAAGCTATGGCTACACCTTC. Encoded protein: CASSYSPPSYGYTF.

The sample holds many counts of this clonotype. J is TRBJ2-3 and V is TRBV27; D not certain. Trimming left V 4 bases short and J 0 bases short, with 8 bases between. The CDR3 has 14 residues. CDR1 is MNHEY and CDR2 is SMNVEV in the germline V gene (reference sequence). The CDR3 spells CASSSIISTDTQYF. DNA of the CDR3: TGTGCCAGCAGTTCCATCATTAGCACAGATACGCAGTATTTT.

This clonotype was counted a few times. The chain recombines TRBV20-1 with TRBJ1-5, with D tentatively TRBD1 (5 bases). Per the germline V gene, CDR1 is DFQATT and CDR2 is SNEGSKA (reference sequence). Deletions cut 0 bases from V and 9 bases from J, with 33 bases between. This CDR3 has 20 amino acids. CDR3 bases: TGCAGTGCTAGAGAGAGGGTGACCGGGACCATAAACCGCTCCCTGTGGCCCCAGCATTTT. Residues: CSARERVTGTINRSLWPQHF.

The V call is TRBV13, the J call TRBJ2-7; D call uncertain. Trimming left V 4 bases short and J 3 bases short, with 7 bases between. The CDR3 covers 12 residues. Germline CDR1 reads PRHDT; CDR2 reads FYEKMQ (reference sequence). The chain's CDR3 is CASSSVRYEQYF. CDR3 sequence (DNA): TGTGCCAGCAGCTCGGTCCGCTACGAGCAGTACTTC. Together with reference TRBV13 and TRBJ2-7, the CDR3 gives the full variable domain: AAGVIQSPRHLIKEKRETATLKCYPIPRHDTVYWYQQGPGQDPQFLISFYEKMQSDKGSIPDRFSAQQFSDYHSELNMSSLELGDSALYFCASSSVRYEQYFGPGTRLTVT.

This clonotype has a handful of counts. The chain employs TRBV4-3 and TRBJ1-6, with a weak D call TRBD1 (6 bases). With 0 bases removed from V and 10 bases from J, the gap between germline ends came to 13 bases. CDR3 size: 15 residues. Germline assignment: CDR1 LGHNA and CDR2 YSLEER. CDR3 protein: CASSQDRRTASPLHF. The CDR3 nucleotides read TGCGCCAGCAGCCAAGATAGGCGGACAGCATCACCCCTCCACTTT.

The chain combines TRBV9 with TRBJ2-3; D remains unclear. The CDR3 length is 15 residues. Trimming pared 1 base from V and 2 bases from J, leaving 11 bases between. Per germline, CDR1 SGDLS and CDR2 YYNGEE. The CDR3 DNA reads TGTGCCAGCAGCGTAACTCACAGTTCCACAGATACGCAGTATTTT. Translating gives CASSVTHSSTDTQYF.

There are many counts of this clonotype. V and J are TRBV27 and TRBJ1-1; D call uncertain. The CDR3 sequence is 13 residues long. The V and J ends lost 5 bases and 4 bases respectively, with 11 bases between them. Germline assignment: CDR1 MNHEY and CDR2 SMNVEV (reference sequence). CDR3 sequence: CASSTLSSTEAFF. The CDR3 coding sequence is TGTGCCAGCAGTACCCTTTCAAGCACTGAAGCTTTCTTT.

This clonotype was counted many times. The chain uses TRBV20-1 and TRBJ2-3, with 14 bases that match TRBD2. V shed 5 bases and J 0 bases; nucleotides not matched to a gene: 7. There are 17 residues in the CDR3. Germline V CDR1 and CDR2: DFQATT, SNEGSKA (reference sequence). The DNA for the CDR3 is TGCAGTGCTGAAGGGACTAGCGGGAGCTTGAGCACAGATACGCAGTATTTT. Protein product: CSAEGTSGSLSTDTQYF.